This is a list of T cell receptor beta chains from one sample in a study of beta chain features in type 1 diabetes. This table comes from immunoSEQ multiplex PCR, and its TCRdb copy is limited to in-frame clones, with some not included. The repertoire includes about 45,000 clones, around 52% of them detected once, and less than 2.5% sits in the top ten. The source material was Tregs from blood. The receptors come from a woman between 18 and 29 years old in good health. Both conserved end residues are part of each CDR3. D genes are given only for firm matches. The size field is filled for only some rows; it gives once, few, many or a size class.

d_call j_call clone_size v_call cdr3_nt cdr3_aa
- TRBJ1-2 - TRBV28 TGTGCCAGCAGTTTAGGGGCAGGGATGGATGGCTACACCTTC CASSLGAGMDGYTF
TRBD1 TRBJ2-7 - TRBV5-1 TGCGCCAGCAGCTTGGGGTGGACAGGGGGCTACGAGCAGTACTTC CASSLGWTGGYEQYF
- TRBJ1-4 - TRBV29-1 TGCAGCGTTGCTGGTGAGGGTGAAAAACTGTTTTTT CSVAGEGEKLFF
TRBD1 TRBJ1-4 - TRBV5-6 TGTGCCAGCAGCCGAAACCCCGGACAGGGGGGTGAAAAACTGTTTTTT CASSRNPGQGGEKLFF
TRBD1 TRBJ2-7 - TRBV4-3 TGCGCCAGCAGCCAAGCCCGGGACAGCCTCTACGAGCAGTACTTC CASSQARDSLYEQYF
TRBD1 TRBJ2-3 - TRBV15 TGTGCCACCAGCAGAGTTAGGACCGGGACAGGATTAGGGGATACGCAGTATTTT CATSRVRTGTGLGDTQYF
- TRBJ2-2 once TRBV6-1 TGTGCCAGCAATGTATTCACCGGGGAGCTGTTTTTT CASNVFTGELFF
- TRBJ1-5 - TRBV19 TGTGCCAGTAGTACAGGGGCCAATCAGCCCCAGCATTTT CASSTGANQPQHF
- TRBJ2-3 - TRBV6-6 TGTGCCAGCATGAGGACTAGCACAGATACGCAGTATTTT CASMRTSTDTQYF
- TRBJ2-3 few TRBV7-9 TGTGCCAGCAGCTTAGCCGGGAGTAGCACAGATACGCAGTATTTT CASSLAGSSTDTQYF
TRBD1 TRBJ2-7 few TRBV10-3 TGTGCCATCAGTGAAAGACAGGGGACGAACTACGAGCAGTACTTC CAISERQGTNYEQYF
TRBD2 TRBJ2-7 few TRBV5-1 TGCGCCAGCAGCCCCGGACTAGCGGGAGGTTATTACGAGCAGTACTTC CASSPGLAGGYYEQYF
- TRBJ1-2 - TRBV28 TGTGCCAGCAGTTTAACAGGGCCCGGTGGCTACACCTTC CASSLTGPGGYTF
TRBD2 TRBJ2-1 - TRBV5-1 TGCGCCAGCAGCTTGGGACTAGCGGACTCCTACAATGAGCAGTTCTTC CASSLGLADSYNEQFF
- TRBJ2-3 - TRBV10-3 TGTGCCATCAGTGCGGCTAGTTGGGCAGATACGCAGTATTTT CAISAASWADTQYF
TRBD2 TRBJ2-3 - TRBV5-1 TGCGCCAGCAGCGTCCCGGGACTAGCGGGAGGGCCAGATACGCAGTATTTT CASSVPGLAGGPDTQYF
TRBD1 TRBJ2-7 once TRBV28 TGTGCCAGCAGGGCCGGGACAGCGAACTACGAGCAGTACTTC CASRAGTANYEQYF